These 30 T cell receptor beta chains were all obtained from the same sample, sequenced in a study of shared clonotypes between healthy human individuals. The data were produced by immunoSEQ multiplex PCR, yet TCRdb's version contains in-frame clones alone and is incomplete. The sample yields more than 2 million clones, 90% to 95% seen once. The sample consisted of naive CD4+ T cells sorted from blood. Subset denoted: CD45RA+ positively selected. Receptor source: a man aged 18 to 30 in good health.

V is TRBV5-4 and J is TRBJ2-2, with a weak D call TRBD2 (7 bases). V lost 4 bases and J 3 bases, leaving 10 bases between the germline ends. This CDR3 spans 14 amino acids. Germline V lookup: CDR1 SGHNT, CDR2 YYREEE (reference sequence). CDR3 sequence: CASSRGGYTGELFF. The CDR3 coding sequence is TGTGCCAGCAGCCGCGGGGGCTACACCGGGGAGCTGTTTTTT.

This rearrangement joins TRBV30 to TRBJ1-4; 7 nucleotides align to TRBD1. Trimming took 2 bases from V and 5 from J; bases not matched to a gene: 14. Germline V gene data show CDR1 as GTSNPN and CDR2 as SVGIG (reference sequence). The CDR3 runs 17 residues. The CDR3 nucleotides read TGTGCCTGGAGTACCCGCCTCAGGGGACAGCAGAATGAAAAACTGTTTTTT. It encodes CAWSTRLRGQQNEKLFF.

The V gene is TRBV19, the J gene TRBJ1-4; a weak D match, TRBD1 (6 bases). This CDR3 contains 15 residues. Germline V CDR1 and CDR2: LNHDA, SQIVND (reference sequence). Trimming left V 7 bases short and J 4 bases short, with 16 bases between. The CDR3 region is CASTKSGGVNEKLFF. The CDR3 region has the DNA TGTGCCAGTACGAAGTCGGGGGGCGTTAATGAAAAACTGTTTTTT.

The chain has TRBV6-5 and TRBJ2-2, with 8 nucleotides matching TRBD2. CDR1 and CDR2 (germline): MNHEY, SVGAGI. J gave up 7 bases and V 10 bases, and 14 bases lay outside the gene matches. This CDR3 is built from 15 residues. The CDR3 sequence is CATWRRSGTLGELFF. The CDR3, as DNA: TGTGCCACATGGCGGCGTAGCGGGACACTCGGGGAGCTGTTTTTT.

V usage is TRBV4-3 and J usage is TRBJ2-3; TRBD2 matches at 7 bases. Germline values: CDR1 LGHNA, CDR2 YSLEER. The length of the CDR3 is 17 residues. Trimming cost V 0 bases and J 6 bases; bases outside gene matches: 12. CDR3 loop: CASSQDPLRGSSDTQYF. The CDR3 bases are TGCGCCAGCAGCCAAGACCCCCTCCGCGGGAGCTCCGATACGCAGTATTTT.

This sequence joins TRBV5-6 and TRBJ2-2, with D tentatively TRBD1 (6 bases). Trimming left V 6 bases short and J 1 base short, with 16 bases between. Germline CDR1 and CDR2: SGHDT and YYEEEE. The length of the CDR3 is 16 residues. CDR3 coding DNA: TGTGCCAGCATCCGCCGGACAGTCCTGAACACCGGGGAGCTGTTTTTT. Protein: CASIRRTVLNTGELFF.

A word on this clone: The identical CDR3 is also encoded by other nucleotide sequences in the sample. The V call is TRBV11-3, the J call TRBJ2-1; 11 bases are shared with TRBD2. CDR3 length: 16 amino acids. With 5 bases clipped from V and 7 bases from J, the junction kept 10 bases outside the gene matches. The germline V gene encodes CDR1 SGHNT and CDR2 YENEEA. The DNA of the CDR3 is TGTGCCAGCAGCCCCAGCGGGCTAGCGGGAGGTAATGAGCAGTTCTTC. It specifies CASSPSGLAGGNEQFF.

The CDR3: CAISESGASGRSYNEQFF. CDR3 sequence (DNA): TGTGCCATCAGTGAGTCGGGGGCTAGCGGGCGCTCCTACAATGAGCAGTTCTTC. This chain connects TRBV10-3 to TRBJ2-1, with 8 nucleotides matching TRBD2. Germline CDR1 reads ENHRY; CDR2 reads SYGVKD. The CDR3 covers 18 residues. Germline trimming cut 0 bases from V and 0 bases from J; bases unmatched to any gene: 7.

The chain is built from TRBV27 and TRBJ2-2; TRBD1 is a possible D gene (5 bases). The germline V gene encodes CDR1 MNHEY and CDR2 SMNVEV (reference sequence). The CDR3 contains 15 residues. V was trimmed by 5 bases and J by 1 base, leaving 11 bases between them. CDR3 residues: CASSGHERNTGELFF. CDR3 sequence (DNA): TGTGCCAGCAGTGGACACGAACGGAACACCGGGGAGCTGTTTTTT.

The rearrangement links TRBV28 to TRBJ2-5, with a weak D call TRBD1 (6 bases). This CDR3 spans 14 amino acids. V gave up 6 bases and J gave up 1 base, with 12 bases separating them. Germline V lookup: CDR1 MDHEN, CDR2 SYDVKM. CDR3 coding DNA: TGTGCCAGCAGCACCGACAGGTCCCAAGAGACCCAGTACTTC. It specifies CASSTDRSQETQYF.

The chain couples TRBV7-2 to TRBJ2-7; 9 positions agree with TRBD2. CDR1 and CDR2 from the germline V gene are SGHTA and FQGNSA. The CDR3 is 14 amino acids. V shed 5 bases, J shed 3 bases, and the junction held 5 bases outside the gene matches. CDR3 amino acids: CASSQTSGNYEQYF. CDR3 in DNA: TGTGCCAGCAGCCAGACTAGCGGAAACTACGAGCAGTACTTC.

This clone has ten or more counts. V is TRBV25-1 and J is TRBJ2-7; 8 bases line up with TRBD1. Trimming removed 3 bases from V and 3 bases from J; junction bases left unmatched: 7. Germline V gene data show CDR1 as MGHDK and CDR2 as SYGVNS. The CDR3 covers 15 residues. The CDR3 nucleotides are TGTGCCAGCAGTGATAAGACAGGGGCGAACTACGAGCAGTACTTC. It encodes CASSDKTGANYEQYF.

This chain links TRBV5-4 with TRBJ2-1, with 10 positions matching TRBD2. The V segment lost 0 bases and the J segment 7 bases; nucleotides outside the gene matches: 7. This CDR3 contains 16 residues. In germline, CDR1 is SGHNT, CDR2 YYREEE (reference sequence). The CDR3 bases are TGTGCCAGCAGCTTGGCTAGCGGGAGTGGGAGGAATGAGCAGTTCTTC. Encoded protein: CASSLASGSGRNEQFF.

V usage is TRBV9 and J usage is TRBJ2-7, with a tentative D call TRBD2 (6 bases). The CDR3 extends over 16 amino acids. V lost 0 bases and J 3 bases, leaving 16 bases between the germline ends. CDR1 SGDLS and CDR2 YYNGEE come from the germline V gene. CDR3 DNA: TGTGCCAGCAGCGTAGCCGAGACTAGTTTTTTCTACGAGCAGTACTTC. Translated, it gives CASSVAETSFFYEQYF. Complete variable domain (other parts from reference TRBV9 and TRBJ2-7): DSGVTQTPKHLITATGQRVTLRCSPRSGDLSVYWYQQSLDQGLQFLIQYYNGEERAKGNILERFSAQQFPDLHSELNLSSLELGDSALYFCASSVAETSFFYEQYFGPGTRLTVT.

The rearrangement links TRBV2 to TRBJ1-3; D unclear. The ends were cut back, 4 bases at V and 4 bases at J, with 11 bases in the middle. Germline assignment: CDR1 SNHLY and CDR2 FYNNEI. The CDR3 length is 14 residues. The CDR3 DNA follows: TGTGCCAGCAGTGGAAGGACTGGGGGAAACACCATATATTTT. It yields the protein CASSGRTGGNTIYF. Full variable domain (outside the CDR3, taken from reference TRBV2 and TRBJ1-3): EPEVTQTPSHQVTQMGQEVILRCVPISNHLYFYWYRQILGQKVEFLVSFYNNEISEKSEIFDDQFSVERPDGSNFTLKIRSTKLEDSAMYFCASSGRTGGNTIYFGEGSWLTVV.

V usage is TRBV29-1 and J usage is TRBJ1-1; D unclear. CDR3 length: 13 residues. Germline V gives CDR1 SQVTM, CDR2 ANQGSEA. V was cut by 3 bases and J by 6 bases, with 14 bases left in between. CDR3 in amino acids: CSVESGSAPEAFF. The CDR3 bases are TGCAGCGTTGAGTCGGGCAGCGCCCCTGAAGCTTTCTTT.

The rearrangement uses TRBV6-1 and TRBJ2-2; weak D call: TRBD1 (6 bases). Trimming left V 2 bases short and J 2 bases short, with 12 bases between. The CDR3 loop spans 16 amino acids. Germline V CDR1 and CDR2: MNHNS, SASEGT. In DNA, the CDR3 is TGTGCCAGCAGTGAATATAGACAGGTAAACACCGGGGAGCTGTTTTTT. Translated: CASSEYRQVNTGELFF.

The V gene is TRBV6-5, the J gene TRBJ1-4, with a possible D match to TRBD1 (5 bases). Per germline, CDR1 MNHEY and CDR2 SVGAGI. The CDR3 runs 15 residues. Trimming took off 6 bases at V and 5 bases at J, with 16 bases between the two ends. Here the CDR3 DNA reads TGTGCCAGCAGCCCACGAGGGGCTGGGAATGAAAAACTGTTTTTT. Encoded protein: CASSPRGAGNEKLFF.

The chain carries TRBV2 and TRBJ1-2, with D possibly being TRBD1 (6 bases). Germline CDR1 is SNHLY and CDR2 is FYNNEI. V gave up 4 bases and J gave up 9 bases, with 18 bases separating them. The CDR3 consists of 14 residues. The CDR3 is CASSAGTPDYRYTF. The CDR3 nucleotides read TGTGCCAGCAGTGCCGGGACACCCGATTATCGCTACACCTTC.

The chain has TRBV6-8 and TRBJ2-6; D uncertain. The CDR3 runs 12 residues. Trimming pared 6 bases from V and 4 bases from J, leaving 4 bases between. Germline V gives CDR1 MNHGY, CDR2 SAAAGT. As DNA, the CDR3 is TGTGCCAGCAGAAGAGGGGCCAACGTCCTGACTTTC. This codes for CASRRGANVLTF.

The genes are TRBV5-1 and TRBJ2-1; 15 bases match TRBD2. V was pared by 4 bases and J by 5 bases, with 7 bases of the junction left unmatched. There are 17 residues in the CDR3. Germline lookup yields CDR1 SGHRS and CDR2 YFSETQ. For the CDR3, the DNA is TGCGCCAGCAGCAGGACTAGCGGGAGGGCCCGGAACAATGAGCAGTTCTTC. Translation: CASSRTSGRARNNEQFF.

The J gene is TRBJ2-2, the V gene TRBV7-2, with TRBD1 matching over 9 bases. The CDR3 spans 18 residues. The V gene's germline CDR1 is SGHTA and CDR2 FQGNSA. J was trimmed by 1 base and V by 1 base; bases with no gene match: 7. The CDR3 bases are TGTGCCAGCAGCTTAGATATTAGGACAGGGGTGAACACCGGGGAGCTGTTTTTT. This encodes CASSLDIRTGVNTGELFF.

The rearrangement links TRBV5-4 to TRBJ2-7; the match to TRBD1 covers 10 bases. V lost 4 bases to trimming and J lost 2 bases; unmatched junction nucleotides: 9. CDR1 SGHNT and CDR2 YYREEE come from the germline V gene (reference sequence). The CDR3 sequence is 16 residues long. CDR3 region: CASSPAGQGTTYEQYF. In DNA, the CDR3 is TGTGCCAGCAGCCCAGCGGGACAGGGGACGACCTACGAGCAGTACTTC.

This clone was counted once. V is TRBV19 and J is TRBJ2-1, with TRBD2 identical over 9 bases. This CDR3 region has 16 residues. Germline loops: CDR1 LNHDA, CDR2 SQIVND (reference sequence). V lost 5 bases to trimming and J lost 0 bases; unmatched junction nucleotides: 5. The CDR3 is CASSRGGRGSYNEQFF. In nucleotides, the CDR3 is TGTGCCAGTAGTCGGGGCGGGAGGGGCTCCTACAATGAGCAGTTCTTC.

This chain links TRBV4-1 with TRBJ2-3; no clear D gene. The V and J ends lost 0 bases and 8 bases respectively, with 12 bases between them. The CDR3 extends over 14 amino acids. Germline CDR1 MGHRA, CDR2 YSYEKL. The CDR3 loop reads CASSQDGESRTQYF. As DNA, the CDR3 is TGCGCCAGCAGCCAAGATGGAGAGTCTCGTACGCAGTATTTT.

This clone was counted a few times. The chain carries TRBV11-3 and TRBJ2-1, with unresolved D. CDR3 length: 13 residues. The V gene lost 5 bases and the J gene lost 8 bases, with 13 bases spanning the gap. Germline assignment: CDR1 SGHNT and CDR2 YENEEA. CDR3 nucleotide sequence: TGTGCCAGCAGCGCCCGGCAGACCGATGAGCAGTTCTTC. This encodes CASSARQTDEQFF.

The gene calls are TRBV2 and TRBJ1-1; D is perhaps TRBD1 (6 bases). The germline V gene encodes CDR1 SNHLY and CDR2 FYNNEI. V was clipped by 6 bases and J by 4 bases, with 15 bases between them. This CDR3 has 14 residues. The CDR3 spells CASSQQGSFTEAFF. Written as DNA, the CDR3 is TGTGCCAGCAGCCAACAGGGTTCTTTCACTGAAGCTTTCTTT. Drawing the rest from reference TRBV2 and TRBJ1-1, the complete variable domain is EPEVTQTPSHQVTQMGQEVILRCVPISNHLYFYWYRQILGQKVEFLVSFYNNEISEKSEIFDDQFSVERPDGSNFTLKIRSTKLEDSAMYFCASSQQGSFTEAFFGQGTRLTVV.

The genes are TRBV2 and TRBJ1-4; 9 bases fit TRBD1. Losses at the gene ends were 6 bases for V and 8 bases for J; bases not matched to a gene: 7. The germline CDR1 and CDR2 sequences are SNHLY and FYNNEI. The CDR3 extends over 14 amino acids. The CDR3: CASRFGTGKEKLFF. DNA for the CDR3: TGTGCCAGCAGATTCGGGACAGGGAAGGAAAAACTGTTTTTT.

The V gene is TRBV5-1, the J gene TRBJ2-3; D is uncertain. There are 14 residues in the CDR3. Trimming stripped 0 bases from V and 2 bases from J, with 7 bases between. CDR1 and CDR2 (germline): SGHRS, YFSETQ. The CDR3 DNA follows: TGCGCCAGCAGCTTGGGTCACCTCACAGATACGCAGTATTTT. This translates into CASSLGHLTDTQYF. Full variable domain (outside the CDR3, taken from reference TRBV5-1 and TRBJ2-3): KAGVTQTPRYLIKTRGQQVTLSCSPISGHRSVSWYQQTPGQGLQFLFEYFSETQRNKGNFPGRFSGRQFSNSRSEMNVSTLELGDSALYLCASSLGHLTDTQYFGPGTRLTVL.

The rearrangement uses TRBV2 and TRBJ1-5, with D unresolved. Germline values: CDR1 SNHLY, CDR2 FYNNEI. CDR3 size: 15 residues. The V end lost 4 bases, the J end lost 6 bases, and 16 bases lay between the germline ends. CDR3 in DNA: TGTGCCAGCAGTGGCGAGGATCTGGGTGGTCAGCCCCAGCATTTT. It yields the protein CASSGEDLGGQPQHF. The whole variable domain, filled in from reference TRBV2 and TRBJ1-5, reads EPEVTQTPSHQVTQMGQEVILRCVPISNHLYFYWYRQILGQKVEFLVSFYNNEISEKSEIFDDQFSVERPDGSNFTLKIRSTKLEDSAMYFCASSGEDLGGQPQHFGDGTRLSIL.